This entry describes one TCR beta chain. Its antigen is not identified. Looked up from germline, CDR1 is SNHLY and CDR2 is FYNNEI. The CDR3 runs 16 residues. V was clipped by 3 bases and J by 4 bases, with 15 bases between them. This specimen comes from a study of CD8 T cells in Susac syndrome. RNA, at about 0.45 to 1 ug, was reverse transcribed with random hexamers. Coverage of TCR beta CDR3 amplification by immunoSEQ multiplex PCR extended to 54 Vbeta and 13 Jbeta. TCRdb fed the immunoSEQ multiplex PCR reads into MiXCR, producing one record per CDR3 protein. The table shows roughly 400,000 distinct CDR3 sequences, with approximately 85% occurring only once. Study results and caveats: It was acknowledged in the study that its TCR sequencing and HLA analysis involved a relatively small number of individuals.

TEMRA cells underwent FACS enrichment and CD8+ and CD4+ T cells underwent negative isolation. This clonotype was sampled from a human donor with multiple sclerosis. The specimen was CD8+ T cells from PBMCs. V gene TRBV2 combines with J gene TRBJ2-2, with D possibly being TRBD1 (5 bases). The CDR3 DNA follows: TGTGCCAGCAGTGAGGATGGCAGGGCCGGCACCGGGGAGCTGTTTTTT. It codes for CASSEDGRAGTGELFF.